This paragraph covers one T cell receptor beta chain sequence. Its specificity is not known. These data belong to a study of cytomegalovirus exposure and HLA in healthy donors. General study results and limits: An analysis done earlier found most TCR beta V segments productive about 87% or about 30% of the time. Researchers catalogued some 160 TCR beta chains as cytomegalovirus-associated. When analyzed later, a missense DCLRE1C variant was found to be linked to TCR beta V- and J-gene trimming.

As for the donors, each was a healthy bone marrow donor. The PCR employed 60 Vbeta primers together with 13 Jbeta primers. Only in-frame clones appear in the TCRdb table, and some are missing; sequencing was by immunoSEQ multiplex PCR. The sample carries under 95,000 clones, over 75% recorded once. In germline, CDR1 is LGHNA, CDR2 YSLEER. The ends were cut back, 1 base at V and 5 bases at J, with 15 bases in the middle. This CDR3 spans 16 amino acids. The genes are TRBV4-3 and TRBJ2-1, with a weak D call TRBD2 (6 bases). The receptor was derived from a boy aged 10-17 years in good health and CMV-seronegative. Specimen: PBMCs. As DNA, the CDR3 is TGCGCCAGCAGCCAAGTTAATTCAATAGCGGACAATGAGCAGTTCTTC. Amino acids: CASSQVNSIADNEQFF.